The TCR beta chain described here comes from a study of cytomegalovirus exposure and HLA in healthy donors. Study-level background: The 120 or so validation repertoires used the same platform as the roughly 670 first-cohort repertoires, a later analysis reported.

Generated by immunoSEQ multiplex PCR, the TCRdb table keeps only in-frame clones and is missing some. The data hold more than 85,000 clones, with roughly 86% observed a single time. The V and J ends lost 8 bases and 10 bases respectively, with 14 bases between them. The germline V gene encodes CDR1 SNHLY and CDR2 FYNNEI. CDR3 size: 11 residues. Concerning this clone: Its matching antigen is unknown.

The study, taken as a whole, reports: Overall, approximately 150 TCR beta chains were annotated as cytomegalovirus-associated. Reported results showed that the classifier diagnosed cytomegalovirus status with high specificity and sensitivity.

The clonotype was recovered from a woman in her late teens or twenties in good health and CMV-seronegative. This chain uses TRBV2 with TRBJ1-1, with D hard to call. Sequenced: PBMCs. The DNA for the CDR3 is TGTGCCAGCCCGGGAAATCAAGCAGCTTTCTTT. Translated, it gives CASPGNQAAFF.